This entry describes one T cell receptor (beta chain). The antigen is unknown. The data belong to a study of T-cell memory formation after mild COVID-19. General observations from the study: Pre-infection memory harbored some responding clones, suggesting cross-reactive memory joined.

5'RACE with constant-segment primers built TCRalpha and TCRbeta cDNA libraries with UMIs. TCRdb used MiXCR to reprocess the 5' RACE reads, holding one entry per CDR3 protein. The repertoire holds around 340,000 distinct CDR3 sequences, with 15% to 20% as singletons. The TCR originated in a man younger than 35 who had mild COVID-19 (a few samples of this study predate the infection). Cell type and time point are not known. The sequencing input was PBMCs or a T cell subset sorted from them (not recorded which).

As DNA, the CDR3 is TGTGCCAGCAGCTCAGGGGGACAGCCTCTAGAGACCCAGTACTTC. Its translation: CASSSGGQPLETQYF. The chain uses TRBV7-9 and TRBJ2-5; 7 positions agree with TRBD1. CDR1 is SEHNR and CDR2 is FQNEAQ in the germline V gene (reference sequence). The CDR3 consists of 15 residues. V trimming: 4 bases; J trimming: 4 bases; junction bases outside the gene matches: 9.